These 10 T cell receptor beta chains were sequenced from one sample in a study of graft-versus-host responses after intestinal transplantation. Clones were sequenced by immunoSEQ multiplex PCR, and TCRdb holds only the in-frame ones, with some missing. Among tens of thousands of clones listed, roughly 91% were seen once. Their antigen targets remain unknown. The sequences come from unstimulated CD8+ T cells sorted from spleen or lymph node cells, collected before intestinal transplant. These receptor sequences come from a human donor who received an intestinal transplant.

The chain recombines TRBV5-1 with TRBJ2-3; D uncertain. The germline CDR1 and CDR2 sequences are SGHRS and YFSETQ. This CDR3 region has 14 residues. Trimming left V 0 bases short and J 2 bases short, with 7 bases between. The CDR3 DNA reads TGCGCCAGCAGCTTGGCGAGTTACACAGATACGCAGTATTTT. Its translation: CASSLASYTDTQYF.

The chain joins TRBV28 to TRBJ2-3; 7 bases agree with TRBD2. V was pared by 5 bases and J by 3 bases, with 5 bases of the junction left unmatched. Germline CDR1 is MDHEN and CDR2 is SYDVKM. The CDR3 runs 14 residues. In DNA form, the CDR3 reads TGTGCCAGCAGTGGTGCGGGAGTGACAGATACGCAGTATTTT. This codes for CASSGAGVTDTQYF.

The rearrangement joins TRBV11-2 to TRBJ2-5; no reliable D call. Germline V gene sequence: CDR1 SGHAT, CDR2 FQNNGV. The germline V and J ends were trimmed by 2 bases and 5 bases, with 3 bases remaining between them. The CDR3 loop spans 11 amino acids. The CDR3 sequence is CASSLQETQYF. The CDR3 coding sequence is TGTGCCAGCAGCTTACAGGAGACCCAGTACTTC.

V is TRBV4-3 and J is TRBJ1-2; perhaps TRBD1 as D (6 bases). CDR3 length: 15 residues. The V and J ends lost 1 base and 8 bases respectively, with 17 bases between them. Germline CDR1 LGHNA, CDR2 YSLEER. The DNA of the CDR3 is TGCGCCAGCAGCCAAGCCCACAGGGTTAGGGAAGGCTACACCTTC. Translating gives CASSQAHRVREGYTF.

This rearrangement joins TRBV5-1 to TRBJ2-3; 8 nucleotides align to TRBD2. V was pared by 4 bases and J by 4 bases, with 8 bases of the junction left unmatched. The germline gives CDR1 SGHRS, CDR2 YFSETQ. The CDR3 loop spans 15 amino acids. The DNA for the CDR3 is TGCGCCAGCAGCCCCCGGGGGGGGGAGGCAGATACGCAGTATTTT. Amino acids: CASSPRGGEADTQYF.

The rearrangement uses TRBV15 and TRBJ2-2; 8 positions agree with TRBD1. The CDR3 runs 16 residues. The germline V gene encodes CDR1 LNHNV and CDR2 YYDKDF (reference sequence). With 3 bases clipped from V and 4 bases from J, the junction kept 7 bases outside the gene matches. The DNA of the CDR3 is TGTGCCACCAGCAGCCAGGGGGCGTCGATCACCGGGGAGCTGTTTTTT. Its protein is CATSSQGASITGELFF.

This clone has more than one count but fewer than ten. The chain has TRBV10-3 and TRBJ2-7; D perhaps matches TRBD2 (5 bases). V shed 5 bases and J shed 7 bases, with 12 bases lying between them. The V gene's germline CDR1 is ENHRY and CDR2 SYGVKD. The CDR3 is made up of 12 amino acids. Here the CDR3 reads CAISTLELEQYF. The CDR3, as DNA: TGTGCCATCAGTACACTAGAACTTGAGCAGTACTTC.

The chain recombines TRBV7-9 with TRBJ2-7; TRBD1 aligns across 7 bases. Trimming at V came to 1 base and at J to 3 bases, leaving 3 bases not matched to a gene. The CDR3 is 14 residues long. Germline loops: CDR1 SEHNR, CDR2 FQNEAQ (reference sequence). DNA for the CDR3: TGTGCCAGCAGCTTAGGGGACAGCCTCTACGAGCAGTACTTC. Protein product: CASSLGDSLYEQYF.

The genes are TRBV11-2 and TRBJ1-2; the D is unclear. The CDR3 is 12 amino acids. The V end was cut by 7 bases, the J end by 3 bases, with 9 bases between. Per germline, CDR1 SGHAT and CDR2 FQNNGV. CDR3 sequence reads: CASTPSHYGYTF. The CDR3 bases are TGTGCCAGCACCCCTTCTCACTATGGCTACACCTTC.

V is TRBV5-1 and J is TRBJ2-5, with D unresolved. The CDR3 has 13 residues. V gave up 0 bases and J gave up 2 bases, with 5 bases separating them. The germline V gene has CDR1 SGHRS and CDR2 YFSETQ. The CDR3 protein is CASSLGRQETQYF. The CDR3 DNA reads as TGCGCCAGCAGCTTGGGCAGGCAAGAGACCCAGTACTTC.